A single sample is the source of the 26 T cell receptor beta chains below, sequenced in a study of cytomegalovirus exposure and HLA in healthy donors. PCR amplification relied on 60 Vbeta primers (plus 13 Jbeta primers). Sequenced by immunoSEQ multiplex PCR; TCRdb stores in-frame clones only, minus some. The table records roughly 100,000 clones, around 74% of them present only once. Sequencing was performed on PBMCs. These receptors came from a man aged 40-55 years in good health and CMV-seronegative.

The gene calls are TRBV6-1 and TRBJ1-4; TRBD1 agrees at 8 bases. Germline CDR1 and CDR2: MNHNS and SASEGT. There are 18 residues in the CDR3. The V segment lost 4 bases and the J segment 0 bases; nucleotides outside the gene matches: 10. DNA of the CDR3: TGTGCCAGCAGTGCGAGGGACAGGATTCGTTCAACTAATGAAAAACTGTTTTTT. Translated: CASSARDRIRSTNEKLFF.

The V and J genes are TRBV7-9 and TRBJ1-5; D is unclear. Trimming took 5 bases from V and 3 from J, leaving 14 bases between them. CDR3 length: 15 residues. Germline V gives CDR1 SEHNR, CDR2 FQNEAQ (reference sequence). The CDR3 is CASSTAGGPNQPQHF. CDR3 bases: TGTGCCAGCAGCACCGCGGGAGGCCCCAATCAGCCCCAGCATTTT.

V is TRBV7-9 and J is TRBJ2-1; TRBD2 agrees at 9 bases. The CDR3 runs to 14 residues. V lost 3 bases to trimming and J lost 3 bases; unmatched junction nucleotides: 0. Germline CDR1 SEHNR, CDR2 FQNEAQ (reference sequence). CDR3: CASSFSGGYNEQFF. The CDR3 DNA sequence: TGTGCCAGCAGCTTTAGCGGGGGCTACAATGAGCAGTTCTTC.

V gene TRBV18 combines with J gene TRBJ2-7; TRBD2 agrees at 9 bases. Trimming cost V 3 bases and J 7 bases; bases outside gene matches: 7. This CDR3 is built from 14 residues. CDR1 is KGHSH and CDR2 is LQKENI in the germline V gene. CDR3 region: CASSPGLAVVEQYF. For the CDR3, the DNA is TGTGCCAGCTCACCGGGACTAGCTGTTGTTGAGCAGTACTTC.

The chain uses TRBV27 and TRBJ2-7, with 9 nucleotides matching TRBD2. The CDR3 contains 17 residues. V shed 2 bases, J shed 1 base, and the junction held 9 bases outside the gene matches. Germline V gene data show CDR1 as MNHEY and CDR2 as SMNVEV (reference sequence). For the CDR3, the DNA is TGTGCCAGCAGTTTAATGGCGGGAGGGCCTAGATCCTACGAGCAGTACTTC. It translates to CASSLMAGGPRSYEQYF.

The chain carries TRBV5-4 and TRBJ2-7; 7 bases fit TRBD1. Losses at the gene ends were 6 bases for V and 1 base for J; bases not matched to a gene: 4. Looked up from germline, CDR1 is SGHNT and CDR2 is YYREEE (reference sequence). The CDR3 is made up of 13 amino acids. The CDR3 nucleotides read TGTGCCAGCACCTGGGACAGATCCTACGAGCAGTACTTC. Amino acid sequence: CASTWDRSYEQYF. The variable domain in full, with the rest retrieved from reference TRBV5-4 and TRBJ2-7, is ETGVTQSPTHLIKTRGQQVTLRCSSQSGHNTVSWYQQALGQGPQFIFQYYREEENGRGNFPPRFSGLQFPNYSSELNVNALELDDSALYLCASTWDRSYEQYFGPGTRLTVT.

The V gene is TRBV19, the J gene TRBJ1-5; TRBD1 is a possible D gene (5 bases). This CDR3 is 15 amino acids long. Germline CDR1 LNHDA, CDR2 SQIVND (reference sequence). V shed 5 bases and J shed 6 bases, with 17 bases lying between them. CDR3 sequence (DNA): TGTGCCAGTAGTCCAGCGGGGGGGTTGGGTCAGCCCCAGCATTTT. Its protein is CASSPAGGLGQPQHF.

The chain couples TRBV28 to TRBJ1-1, with 9 nucleotides matching TRBD1. The CDR3 sequence is 14 residues long. CDR1 is MDHEN, CDR2 SYDVKM, per germline. Losses at the gene ends were 7 bases for V and 5 bases for J; bases not matched to a gene: 8. The CDR3 loop reads CASILTGGVTEAFF. In DNA, the CDR3 is TGTGCCAGCATCCTGACAGGGGGAGTAACTGAAGCTTTCTTT.

V usage is TRBV9 and J usage is TRBJ2-5, with a possible D match to TRBD2 (5 bases). The germline gives CDR1 SGDLS, CDR2 YYNGEE. The CDR3 spans 15 residues. V lost 4 bases and J lost 1, with 14 bases in between. As DNA, the CDR3 is TGTGCCAGCAGCAACCGCTTGGCGGGCCAAGAGACCCAGTACTTC. Protein: CASSNRLAGQETQYF. Full variable domain (missing parts from reference TRBV9 and TRBJ2-5): DSGVTQTPKHLITATGQRVTLRCSPRSGDLSVYWYQQSLDQGLQFLIQYYNGEERAKGNILERFSAQQFPDLHSELNLSSLELGDSALYFCASSNRLAGQETQYFGPGTRLLVL.

The J gene is TRBJ2-7, the V gene TRBV7-6; D is unclear. The germline V gene has CDR1 SGHVS and CDR2 FNYEAQ. CDR3 size: 15 residues. With 2 bases removed from V and 0 bases from J, the gap between germline ends came to 11 bases. The CDR3 DNA follows: TGTGCCAGCAGCTTATTTGCAGCTAGCTCCTACGAGCAGTACTTC. Protein: CASSLFAASSYEQYF.

J is TRBJ2-7 and V is TRBV7-8; 7 positions match TRBD1. J was trimmed by 1 base and V by 10 bases; bases with no gene match: 10. The CDR3 is 14 amino acids. Germline V gene lookup returns CDR1 SGHVS and CDR2 FQNEAQ. CDR3 in DNA: TGTGCCACCAGACAGGGAAGAGAATCCTACGAGCAGTACTTC. It is translated as CATRQGRESYEQYF.

This clone has a handful of counts. CDR3 residues: CAWMVQSYKQYF. CDR3 DNA: TGTGCCTGGATGGTACAGAGTTATAAGCAGTACTTC. The chain has TRBV30 and TRBJ2-7; D is unclear. Trimming removed 4 bases from V and 8 bases from J, with 15 bases in between. CDR1 and CDR2 from the germline V gene are GTSNPN and SVGIG (reference sequence). CDR3 length equals 12 residues.

V gene TRBV19 combines with J gene TRBJ1-2; 8 bases are a match to TRBD1. The CDR3 runs 15 residues. Trimming removed 6 bases from V and 5 bases from J; junction bases left unmatched: 11. Germline V gene lookup returns CDR1 LNHDA and CDR2 SQIVND (reference sequence). CDR3 loop: CASSATPQGVYGYTF. For the CDR3, the DNA is TGTGCCAGTAGCGCGACTCCACAGGGGGTTTATGGCTACACCTTC. Full variable domain (rest looked up from reference TRBV19 and TRBJ1-2): DGGITQSPKYLFRKEGQNVTLSCEQNLNHDAMYWYRQDPGQGLRLIYYSQIVNDFQKGDIAEGYSVSREKKESFPLTVTSAQKNPTAFYLCASSATPQGVYGYTFGSGTRLTVV.

The J gene is TRBJ1-2, the V gene TRBV5-4, with D perhaps matching TRBD1 (5 bases). This CDR3 has 12 amino acids. The V gene lost 4 bases and the J gene lost 8 bases, with 12 bases spanning the gap. Per the germline V gene, CDR1 is SGHNT and CDR2 is YYREEE (reference sequence). CDR3 coding DNA: TGTGCCAGCAGCCTCAGGGAGGGGGGCTACACCTTC. Amino acid sequence: CASSLREGGYTF.

The chain links TRBV4-1 to TRBJ2-1, with 9 bases identical to TRBD2. J was trimmed by 8 bases and V by 0 bases; bases with no gene match: 5. CDR1 MGHRA and CDR2 YSYEKL come from the germline V gene. CDR3 length: 15 residues. CDR3 nucleotides: TGCGCCAGCAGCCAAGAGGGGACTAGCACGGATGAGCAGTTCTTC. The encoded protein is CASSQEGTSTDEQFF.

This sequence joins TRBV29-1 and TRBJ1-1, with D maybe TRBD1 (5 bases). This CDR3 comprises 14 residues. Per the germline V gene, CDR1 is SQVTM and CDR2 is ANQGSEA. The germline V and J ends were trimmed by 7 bases and 0 bases, with 15 bases remaining between them. The DNA of the CDR3 is TGCAGCGCCTCAACGCAGGGCATGAACACTGAAGCTTTCTTT. It translates to CSASTQGMNTEAFF.

There are a few counts of this clone. The chain couples TRBV6-5 to TRBJ2-2; D perhaps matches TRBD1 (5 bases). The V end was cut by 2 bases, the J end by 7 bases, with 8 bases between. Germline CDR1 and CDR2: MNHEY and SVGAGI. CDR3 length equals 13 residues. CDR3 in DNA: TGTGCCAGCAGTTACCCCAGGGTCGGGGAGCTGTTTTTT. Residues: CASSYPRVGELFF.

The genes are TRBV30 and TRBJ2-7; the D gene is possibly TRBD2 (6 bases). The ends were cut back, 0 bases at V and 4 bases at J, with 10 bases in the middle. CDR1 GTSNPN and CDR2 SVGIG come from the germline V gene (reference sequence). CDR3 length: 13 residues. In DNA form, the CDR3 reads TGTGCCTGGAGTGTAACGGGAGTTTACGAGCAGTACTTC. Its protein product is CAWSVTGVYEQYF.

The chain couples TRBV11-3 to TRBJ2-7; D unclear. The CDR3 has 12 amino acids. Germline CDR1 is SGHNT and CDR2 is YENEEA. Deletions cut 5 bases from V and 3 bases from J, with 8 bases between. CDR3 sequence (DNA): TGTGCCAGCAGCGCTACAGACTACGAGCAGTACTTC. Amino acid sequence: CASSATDYEQYF.

V and J are TRBV9 and TRBJ2-5; TRBD2 agrees at 8 bases. The CDR3 covers 16 residues. Trimming at V came to 2 bases and at J to 5 bases, leaving 11 bases not matched to a gene. The germline V gene encodes CDR1 SGDLS and CDR2 YYNGEE. The CDR3 sequence: CASSVEPSGSGETQYF. DNA for the CDR3: TGTGCCAGCAGCGTCGAACCCAGCGGGAGCGGGGAGACCCAGTACTTC.

As to this clone: The same CDR3 can be traced to other DNA sequences in this sample. The CDR3 region is CASSYGTSGSYEQYF. The CDR3 bases are TGTGCCAGCAGTTACGGGACTAGCGGGTCCTACGAGCAGTACTTC. This chain joins TRBV6-5 and TRBJ2-5, with 12 bases aligning to TRBD2. The DNA end is a closer match to TRBJ2-7, so the J assignment may be wrong. Germline-derived CDR1 and CDR2 are MNHEY and SVGAGI. The CDR3 totals 15 residues.

The V gene is TRBV7-9, the J gene TRBJ2-5; 9 bases line up with TRBD2. Unmatched junction bases numbered 2, after V lost 4 bases and J lost 2 bases. This CDR3 has 14 amino acids. CDR1 and CDR2 from the germline V gene are SEHNR and FQNEAQ (reference sequence). The CDR3 nucleotides read TGTGCCAGCAGCTGGCTAGCGGGGCAAGAGACCCAGTACTTC. Amino acid sequence: CASSWLAGQETQYF.

The rearrangement joins TRBV5-5 to TRBJ2-3, with D tentatively TRBD1 (6 bases). The germline gives CDR1 SGHKS, CDR2 YYEKEE (reference sequence). With 3 bases removed from V and 3 bases from J, the gap between germline ends came to 8 bases. The length of the CDR3 is 13 residues. The chain's CDR3 is CASSWQGTDTQYF. The CDR3 region has the DNA TGTGCCAGCAGCTGGCAGGGGACAGATACGCAGTATTTT. Combining the CDR3 with reference TRBV5-5 and TRBJ2-3 gives the whole variable domain DAGVTQSPTHLIKTRGQQVTLRCSPISGHKSVSWYQQVLGQGPQFIFQYYEKEERGRGNFPDRFSARQFPNYSSELNVNALLLGDSALYLCASSWQGTDTQYFGPGTRLTVL.

The chain is built from TRBV5-1 and TRBJ2-5; the match to TRBD2 covers 8 bases. V was pared by 0 bases and J by 3 bases, with 4 bases of the junction left unmatched. The CDR3 is 15 amino acids. Germline V CDR1 and CDR2: SGHRS, YFSETQ. The CDR3 region has the DNA TGCGCCAGCAGCTTGGCCGGGAGGGGGGAAGAGACCCAGTACTTC. It codes for CASSLAGRGEETQYF.

This chain joins TRBV19 and TRBJ2-5, with 10 bases fitting TRBD2. J lost 5 bases, V lost 5 bases, and 11 bases had no gene match. This CDR3 has 16 residues. Germline CDR1 and CDR2: LNHDA and SQIVND (reference sequence). The CDR3 region is CASSFWTSGMLETQYF. The CDR3 DNA sequence: TGTGCCAGTAGTTTTTGGACTAGCGGAATGTTGGAGACCCAGTACTTC.

J is TRBJ2-3 and V is TRBV9; TRBD1 matches at 9 bases. Per germline, CDR1 SGDLS and CDR2 YYNGEE. J gave up 1 base and V 0 bases, and 3 bases lay outside the gene matches. CDR3 size: 16 residues. DNA of the CDR3: TGTGCCAGCAGCGTAGTACAGGGGGCGGGCACAGATACGCAGTATTTT. This sequence encodes CASSVVQGAGTDTQYF.